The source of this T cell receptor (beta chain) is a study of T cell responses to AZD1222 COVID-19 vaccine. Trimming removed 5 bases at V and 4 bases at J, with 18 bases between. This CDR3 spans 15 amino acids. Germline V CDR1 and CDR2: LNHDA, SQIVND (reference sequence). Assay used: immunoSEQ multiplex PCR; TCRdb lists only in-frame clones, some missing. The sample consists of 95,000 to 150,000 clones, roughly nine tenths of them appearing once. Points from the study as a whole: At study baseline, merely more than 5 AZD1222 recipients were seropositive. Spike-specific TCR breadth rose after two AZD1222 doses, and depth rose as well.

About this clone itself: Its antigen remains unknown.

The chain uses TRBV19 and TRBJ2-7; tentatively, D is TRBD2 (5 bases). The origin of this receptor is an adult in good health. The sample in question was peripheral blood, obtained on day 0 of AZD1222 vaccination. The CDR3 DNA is TGTGCCAGTAGTCATAGGCCGGGGTCGGAATACGAGCAGTACTTC. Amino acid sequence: CASSHRPGSEYEQYF.